The source of this T cell receptor beta chain is a study of radiation and T cells in renal cell carcinoma (dated by TCRdb to the early 2020s). Broadly, across the study: The samples were drawn from a clinical trial, where primary renal cell carcinomas were treated with 15 Gy of stereotactic body radiation therapy and then removed by nephrectomy 4 weeks afterward. In the roughly 49 samples combined, some 4,000,000 unique CDR3 nucleotide sequences were found, encoding 2 million to 3 million unique CDR3 amino acid sequences. In total, about 50 samples underwent TCR beta sequencing: some 25 tumors plus 27 peripheral blood samples.

Via the germline V gene, CDR1 is SGHTS and CDR2 YDEGEE. The cysteine opens and the phenylalanine closes a CDR3 of 14 amino acids. CDR3 DNA only is kept here, 42 bases in frame from base 1. V has 0 bases trimmed and J has 10 bases trimmed; junction bases matching no gene number 5. TCR beta libraries were generated from genomic DNA with the immunoSEQ kit, following the manufacturer's recommendations. To prepare libraries, a first multiplex PCR with proprietary primers was run, followed by a second PCR that added unique barcodes, and a bead cleanup was done after each round. A kit-provided positive control reaction and a negative control reaction were included in every sample batch. The final libraries were assessed on an Agilent 4200 TapeStation D1000 ScreenTape, pooled by volume, and quantified by qPCR. Sequencing was performed on an Illumina NextSeq500 using a MidOutput 150-cycle cartridge, with 156 Read1 cycles, 15 Index1 cycles, and the kit custom primers. The pooled library was loaded at around 1.1 pM with a roughly 20% PhiX control spike-in. As for how the authors treated the data: Vendor-processed data were analyzed in R, and a clonotype was defined as all T cells sharing the same CDR3 nucleotide sequence. For clone abundance analyses, frequencies were normalized to the 10,000 most abundant clones in each sample. Before analysis, public T cell clones were removed, and these numbered fewer than five per sample on average. An abundance difference of at least 32-fold between compartments was the criterion for calling clonotypes tumor-enriched or baseline blood-enriched. A beta-binomial differential abundance model was applied to find clonotypes that expanded or contracted between blood time points. Tumor-blood repertoire similarity was measured with the Baroni-Urbani and Buser coefficient, and group comparisons used two-tailed Wilcoxon tests in R. TCRdb re-hosts the immuneACCESS table, in-frame sequences only. Its copies lack some clones; in the studies checked, an unresolved V gene accounts for under half of them, and the cause for the rest is not known. The V and J calls and clone size are taken from that table; D and trimming were inferred from the DNA. The sample table shows tens of thousands of clones, and roughly 79% are seen once. The leading ten clones occupy roughly 7.4% of the sample.

Per the publication, the time point label means: blood 2 weeks post-SBRT. The treatment or condition label here, explained by the study, means: 15 Gy SBRT to primary tumor, nephrectomy 4 weeks later. To follow tumor-enriched clonotypes, peripheral blood was collected serially from radiation-treated patients at baseline and again at 2 weeks and 4 weeks after SBRT. Renal cell carcinoma with clear cell pathology was present in all patients. Genomic DNA for TCR sequencing was prepared using the QIAamp DNA Blood Mini Kit (Qiagen). The analyses included just those samples that passed every quality control check. To note about this clone: No antigen is known for it. There are no base qualities to consult, and no much larger clone falls within one base.

General findings and caveats noted by the study authors: Because pretreatment tumor biopsies were not available, the study could not determine whether clonotypes were already present within the tumor at baseline. Top tumor clonotypes rose in blood from baseline to 2 weeks post-radiation, then contracted by 4 weeks, suggesting transient expansion of tumor-resident clones. With a single-armed trial design, the study had no way to address how radiation dose or scheduling affects the TCR repertoire. Changes in the blood repertoire were not tracked past 4 weeks after treatment.

The chain is encoded by TRBV5-8 joined to TRBJ2-1, with TRBD2 matching 9 junction bases. The receptor's source is a man in his sixties with renal cell carcinoma. Sample: blood, taken from a patient whose treatment included radiotherapy and nephrectomy. The CDR3 protein is CASSLGLAGNEQFF. The nucleotide sequence reads TGTGCCAGCAGCTTGGGTCTAGCGGGAAACGAGCAGTTCTTC.